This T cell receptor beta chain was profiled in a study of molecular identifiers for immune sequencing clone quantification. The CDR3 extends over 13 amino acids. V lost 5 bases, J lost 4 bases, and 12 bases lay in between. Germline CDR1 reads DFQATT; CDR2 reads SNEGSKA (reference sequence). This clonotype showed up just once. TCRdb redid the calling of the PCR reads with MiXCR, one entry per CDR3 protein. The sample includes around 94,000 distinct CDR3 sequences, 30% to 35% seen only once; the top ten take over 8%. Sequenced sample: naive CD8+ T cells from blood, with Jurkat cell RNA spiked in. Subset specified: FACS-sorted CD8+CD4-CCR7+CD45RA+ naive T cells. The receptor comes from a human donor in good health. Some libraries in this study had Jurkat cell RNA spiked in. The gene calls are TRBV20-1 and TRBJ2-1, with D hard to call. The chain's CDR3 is CSALPLDYNEQFF. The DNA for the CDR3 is TGCAGTGCTTTACCATTAGATTACAATGAGCAGTTCTTC.